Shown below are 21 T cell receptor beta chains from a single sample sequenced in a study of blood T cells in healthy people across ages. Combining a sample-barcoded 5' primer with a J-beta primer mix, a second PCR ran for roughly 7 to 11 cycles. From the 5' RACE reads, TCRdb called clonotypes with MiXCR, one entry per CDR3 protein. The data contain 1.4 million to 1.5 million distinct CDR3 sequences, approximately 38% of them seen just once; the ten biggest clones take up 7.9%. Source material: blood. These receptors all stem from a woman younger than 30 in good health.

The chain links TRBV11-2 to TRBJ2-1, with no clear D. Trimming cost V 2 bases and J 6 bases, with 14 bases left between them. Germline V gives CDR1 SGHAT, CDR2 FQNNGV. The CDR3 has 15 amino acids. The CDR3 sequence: CASSLTLYLGNEQFF. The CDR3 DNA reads TGTGCCAGCAGCTTAACCCTTTACCTCGGCAATGAGCAGTTCTTC.

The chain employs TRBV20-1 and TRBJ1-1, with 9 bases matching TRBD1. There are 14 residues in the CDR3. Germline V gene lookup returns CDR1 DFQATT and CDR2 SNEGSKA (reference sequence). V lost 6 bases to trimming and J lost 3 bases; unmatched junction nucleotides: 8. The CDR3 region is CSAPGQGRDTEAFF. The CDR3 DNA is TGCAGTGCCCCGGGACAGGGCAGGGACACTGAAGCTTTCTTT.

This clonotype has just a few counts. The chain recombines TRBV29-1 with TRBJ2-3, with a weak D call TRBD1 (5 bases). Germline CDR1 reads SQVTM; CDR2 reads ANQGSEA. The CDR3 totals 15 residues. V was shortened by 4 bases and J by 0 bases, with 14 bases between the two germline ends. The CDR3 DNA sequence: TGCAGCGTTGCATTAGGGGATACTAGCACAGATACGCAGTATTTT. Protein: CSVALGDTSTDTQYF.

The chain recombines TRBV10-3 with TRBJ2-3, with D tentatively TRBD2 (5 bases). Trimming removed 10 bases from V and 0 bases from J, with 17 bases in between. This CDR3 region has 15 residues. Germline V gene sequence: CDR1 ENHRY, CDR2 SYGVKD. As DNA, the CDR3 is TGTGCCACCGTGCTCAGCGGTGGGAGCACAGATACGCAGTATTTT. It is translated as CATVLSGGSTDTQYF.

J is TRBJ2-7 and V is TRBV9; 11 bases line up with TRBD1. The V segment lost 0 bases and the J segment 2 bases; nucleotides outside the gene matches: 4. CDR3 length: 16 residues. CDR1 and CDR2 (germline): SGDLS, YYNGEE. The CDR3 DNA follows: TGTGCCAGCAGCGTAGCTGGGGGACAGGGGGCCTACGAGCAGTACTTC. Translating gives CASSVAGGQGAYEQYF.

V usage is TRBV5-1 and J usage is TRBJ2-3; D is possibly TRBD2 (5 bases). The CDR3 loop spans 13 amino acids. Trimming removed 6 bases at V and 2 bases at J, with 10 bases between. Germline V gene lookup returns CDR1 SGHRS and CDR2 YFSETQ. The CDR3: CASKEVATDTQYF. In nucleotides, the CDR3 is TGCGCCAGCAAGGAGGTCGCCACAGATACGCAGTATTTT.

The CDR3 spells CASSRDRVFGYTF. The CDR3 DNA reads TGTGCCAGTAGCCGGGACAGGGTCTTTGGCTACACCTTC. The chain couples TRBV19 to TRBJ1-2, with TRBD1 matching over 9 bases. The ends lost 6 bases at V and 7 bases at J; junction bases unmatched: 6. Looked up from germline, CDR1 is LNHDA and CDR2 is SQIVND (reference sequence). The length of the CDR3 is 13 residues. Variable domain in full (rest from reference TRBV19 and TRBJ1-2): DGGITQSPKYLFRKEGQNVTLSCEQNLNHDAMYWYRQDPGQGLRLIYYSQIVNDFQKGDIAEGYSVSREKKESFPLTVTSAQKNPTAFYLCASSRDRVFGYTFGSGTRLTVV.

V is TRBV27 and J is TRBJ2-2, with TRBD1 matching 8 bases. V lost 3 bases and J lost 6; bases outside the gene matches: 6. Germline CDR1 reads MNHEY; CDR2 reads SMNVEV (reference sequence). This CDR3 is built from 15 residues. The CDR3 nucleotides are TGTGCCAGCAGTTTCGTGGACAGGGATTCCGGGGAGCTGTTTTTT. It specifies CASSFVDRDSGELFF.

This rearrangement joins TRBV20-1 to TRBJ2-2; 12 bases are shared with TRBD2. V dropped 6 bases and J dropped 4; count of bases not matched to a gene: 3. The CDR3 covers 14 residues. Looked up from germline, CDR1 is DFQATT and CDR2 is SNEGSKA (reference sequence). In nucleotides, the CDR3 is TGCAGTGCCTTACTAGCGGGAGGCACCGGGGAGCTGTTTTTT. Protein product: CSALLAGGTGELFF.

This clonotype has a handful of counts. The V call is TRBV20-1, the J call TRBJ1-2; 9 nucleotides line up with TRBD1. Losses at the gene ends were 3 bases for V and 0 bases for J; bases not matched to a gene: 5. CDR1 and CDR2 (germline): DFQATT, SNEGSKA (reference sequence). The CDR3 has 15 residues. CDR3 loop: CSASSGQGANYGYTF. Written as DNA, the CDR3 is TGCAGTGCTAGTTCGGGACAGGGAGCTAACTATGGCTACACCTTC.

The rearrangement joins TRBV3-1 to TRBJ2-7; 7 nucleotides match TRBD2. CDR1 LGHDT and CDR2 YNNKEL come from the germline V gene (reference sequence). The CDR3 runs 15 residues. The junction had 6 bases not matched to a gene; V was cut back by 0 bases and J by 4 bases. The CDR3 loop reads CASSQDVSSGYEQYF. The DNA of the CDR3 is TGTGCCAGCAGCCAAGATGTTTCTAGCGGATACGAGCAGTACTTC.

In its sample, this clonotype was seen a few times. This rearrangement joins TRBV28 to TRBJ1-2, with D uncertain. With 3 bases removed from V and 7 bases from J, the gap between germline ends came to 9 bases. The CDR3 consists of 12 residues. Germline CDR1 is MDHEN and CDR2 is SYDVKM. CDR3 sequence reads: CASSFARGGYTF. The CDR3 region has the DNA TGTGCCAGCAGTTTTGCCCGCGGTGGCTACACCTTC.

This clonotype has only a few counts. The CDR3 DNA reads TGTGCCAGCAGCCGGAACCGACTCGAACCCTACAATGAGCAGTTCTTC. It specifies CASSRNRLEPYNEQFF. This sequence joins TRBV6-5 and TRBJ2-1; the D is unclear. The CDR3 is made up of 16 amino acids. Per the germline V gene, CDR1 is MNHEY and CDR2 is SVGAGI. Trimming shortened V by 6 bases and J by 2 bases, and 17 bases separated the two germline ends.

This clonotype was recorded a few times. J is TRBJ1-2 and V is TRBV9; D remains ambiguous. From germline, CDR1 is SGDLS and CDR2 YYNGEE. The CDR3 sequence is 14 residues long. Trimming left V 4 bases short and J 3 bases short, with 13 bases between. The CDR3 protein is CASSPGRVYYGYTF. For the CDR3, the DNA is TGTGCCAGCAGCCCAGGTAGAGTGTACTATGGCTACACCTTC.

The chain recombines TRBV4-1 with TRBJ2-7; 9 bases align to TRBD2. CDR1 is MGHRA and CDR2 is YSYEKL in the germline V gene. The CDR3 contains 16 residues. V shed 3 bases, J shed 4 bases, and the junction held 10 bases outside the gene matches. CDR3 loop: CASSQILAGASYEQYF. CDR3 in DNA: TGCGCCAGCAGCCAGATCTTAGCGGGGGCTTCATACGAGCAGTACTTC.

For the CDR3, the DNA is TGTGCCTGGAGCAGGCTAGGTGGCGGGGAGCTGTTTTTT. Its protein is CAWSRLGGGELFF. The chain couples TRBV30 to TRBJ2-2; D ambiguous. Deletions cut 3 bases from V and 7 bases from J, with 12 bases between. Germline values: CDR1 GTSNPN, CDR2 SVGIG (reference sequence). This CDR3 spans 13 amino acids.

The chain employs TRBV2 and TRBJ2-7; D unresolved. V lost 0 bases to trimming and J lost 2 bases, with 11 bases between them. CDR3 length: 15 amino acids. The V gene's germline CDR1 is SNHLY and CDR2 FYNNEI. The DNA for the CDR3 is TGTGCCAGCAGTGAAGCCACGGGTCTTCCCTACGAGCAGTACTTC. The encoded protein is CASSEATGLPYEQYF.

CDR3: CASSLGSIAGSTDTQYF. CDR3 bases: TGTGCCAGCAGCTTAGGCTCCATAGCGGGAAGCACAGATACGCAGTATTTT. The chain combines TRBV13 with TRBJ2-3; 8 nucleotides line up with TRBD2. Germline CDR1 and CDR2: PRHDT and FYEKMQ (reference sequence). The CDR3 runs 17 residues. J was trimmed by 0 bases and V by 0 bases; bases with no gene match: 5.

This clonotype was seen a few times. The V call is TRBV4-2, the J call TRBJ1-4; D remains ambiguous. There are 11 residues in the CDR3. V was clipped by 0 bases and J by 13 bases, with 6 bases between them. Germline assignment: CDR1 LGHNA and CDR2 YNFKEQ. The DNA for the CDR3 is TGTGCCAGCAGCCAAGAAGACGGACTGTTTTTT. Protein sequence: CASSQEDGLFF.

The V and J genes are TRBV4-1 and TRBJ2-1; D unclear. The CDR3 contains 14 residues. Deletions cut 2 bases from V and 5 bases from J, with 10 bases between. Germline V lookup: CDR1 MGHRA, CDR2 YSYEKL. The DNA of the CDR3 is TGCGCCAGCAGCCAAACTCTCCTTGACAATGAGCAGTTCTTC. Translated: CASSQTLLDNEQFF.

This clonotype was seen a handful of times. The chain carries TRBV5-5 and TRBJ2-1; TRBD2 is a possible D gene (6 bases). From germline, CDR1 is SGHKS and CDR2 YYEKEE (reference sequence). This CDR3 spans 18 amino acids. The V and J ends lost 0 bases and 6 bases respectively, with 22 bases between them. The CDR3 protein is CASSLDRTTSHSINEQFF. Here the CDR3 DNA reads TGTGCCAGCAGCTTGGATAGGACTACCAGCCATTCAATCAATGAGCAGTTCTTC.